This entry lists 12 T cell receptor beta chains sequenced from one sample in a study of T cell responses to AZD1222 COVID-19 vaccine. Data came from immunoSEQ multiplex PCR; TCRdb stores just in-frame clones and leaves some out. The sample holds approximately 120,000 clones, more than 75% seen once. Sequenced here: peripheral blood, sampled on day 0 of AZD1222 vaccination. The receptors originated from an adult in good health.

The chain joins TRBV28 to TRBJ1-6; D might be TRBD1 (6 bases). CDR1 is MDHEN, CDR2 SYDVKM, per germline. The CDR3 consists of 14 residues. V was pared by 6 bases and J by 12 bases, with 18 bases between. The CDR3 region has the DNA TGTGCCAGCAGCTCACCCGGGACATGGTTACCCCTCCACTTT. It translates to CASSSPGTWLPLHF.

CDR3 DNA sequence: TGTGCCAGCTCACCGGTATCAGGGTTTAACACTGAAGCTTTCTTT. The encoded protein is CASSPVSGFNTEAFF. This rearrangement joins TRBV18 to TRBJ1-1, with D possibly being TRBD1 (5 bases). Germline CDR1 is KGHSH and CDR2 is LQKENI. CDR3 length equals 15 residues. Trimming stripped 3 bases from V and 2 bases from J, with 13 bases between.

The V call is TRBV6-5, the J call TRBJ2-7; no reliable D call. There are 12 residues in the CDR3. CDR1 and CDR2 (germline): MNHEY, SVGAGI. Trimming took off 8 bases at V and 2 bases at J, with 10 bases between the two ends. The CDR3 bases are TGTGCCAGCCTATACAACACCTACGAGCAGTACTTC. It codes for CASLYNTYEQYF.

The chain employs TRBV28 and TRBJ2-7, with 12 bases matching TRBD2. The CDR3 length is 17 residues. With V trimmed by 4 bases and J by 4 bases, 11 bases remained unmatched. Germline-derived CDR1 and CDR2 are MDHEN and SYDVKM. CDR3 in DNA: TGTGCCAGCAGTTCCCCGGGGGCTAGCGGGAGGGTATACGAGCAGTACTTC. Translation: CASSSPGASGRVYEQYF.

This clone has just one count. Written as DNA, the CDR3 is TGTGCCAGCAGTTCCCCCAGGGCTGGTCAGCCCCAGCATTTT. Protein sequence: CASSSPRAGQPQHF. This sequence joins TRBV28 and TRBJ1-5; possibly TRBD1 for D (5 bases). The CDR3 has 14 amino acids. Trimming shortened V by 4 bases and J by 6 bases, and 13 bases separated the two germline ends. The germline V gene has CDR1 MDHEN and CDR2 SYDVKM.

The V gene is TRBV27, the J gene TRBJ2-1, with 10 positions matching TRBD2. The CDR3 has 15 residues. V gave up 6 bases and J gave up 8 bases; unmatched junction bases: 10. The V gene's germline CDR1 is MNHEY and CDR2 SMNVEV (reference sequence). Here the CDR3 DNA reads TGTGCCAGCAGAAGTCGACGTCTAGCGGGAGATGAGCAGTTCTTC. Translation: CASRSRRLAGDEQFF.

The V call is TRBV7-8, the J call TRBJ2-7; TRBD1 matches at 11 bases. Germline CDR1 is SGHVS and CDR2 is FQNEAQ. This CDR3 comprises 15 residues. After removal of 4 bases from V and 3 bases from J, the junction contained 5 bases not matched to a gene. The CDR3 loop is CASSSRDRGYYEQYF. DNA of the CDR3: TGTGCCAGCAGCTCCCGGGACAGGGGGTACTACGAGCAGTACTTC.

This rearrangement joins TRBV11-2 to TRBJ1-3; 7 nucleotides line up with TRBD1. The CDR3 has 16 residues. CDR1 SGHAT and CDR2 FQNNGV come from the germline V gene. V was clipped by 5 bases and J by 0 bases; unmatched bases: 7. As DNA, the CDR3 is TGTGCCAGCAGCCCCCGGACAGGAATCTCTGGAAACACCATATATTTT. It codes for CASSPRTGISGNTIYF.

The chain recombines TRBV15 with TRBJ2-7; tentative D call: TRBD2 (6 bases). The ends were cut back, 3 bases at V and 0 bases at J, with 9 bases in the middle. Germline CDR1 reads LNHNV; CDR2 reads YYDKDF (reference sequence). This CDR3 comprises 14 residues. The CDR3 sequence: CATSSGGSSYEQYF. CDR3 coding DNA: TGTGCCACCAGCAGTGGAGGGAGCTCCTACGAGCAGTACTTC.

The V gene is TRBV18, the J gene TRBJ2-6; no clear D gene. With 3 bases removed from V and 1 base from J, the gap between germline ends came to 13 bases. Germline lookup yields CDR1 KGHSH and CDR2 LQKENI. CDR3 length equals 17 residues. In DNA, the CDR3 is TGTGCCAGCTCACCGGCCATGGCTCTATCTGGGGCCAACGTCCTGACTTTC. As protein: CASSPAMALSGANVLTF.

This sequence joins TRBV27 and TRBJ2-2; no clear D. The CDR3 loop spans 16 amino acids. Germline values: CDR1 MNHEY, CDR2 SMNVEV (reference sequence). Trimming left V 0 bases short and J 7 bases short, with 15 bases between. The DNA of the CDR3 is TGTGCCAGCAGTTTATCGAACACCCGACGTGGCGGGGAGCTGTTTTTT. Translation gives CASSLSNTRRGGELFF.

The chain couples TRBV5-1 to TRBJ1-4, with D possibly matching TRBD1 (6 bases). CDR1 is SGHRS, CDR2 YFSETQ, per germline. The CDR3 has 14 residues. The V end was cut by 1 base, the J end by 6 bases, with 10 bases between. CDR3 sequence: CASSLSSGDEKLFF. CDR3 DNA: TGCGCCAGCAGCTTGTCGTCAGGGGATGAAAAACTGTTTTTT.